This T cell receptor (beta chain) comes out of a study of cytomegalovirus exposure and HLA in healthy donors. Trimming pared 4 bases from V and 4 bases from J, leaving 25 bases between. CDR1 and CDR2 from the germline V gene are LGHNA and YSLEER. CDR3 length: 19 amino acids. Overall study results and limits: The majority of TCR sequences were rare, yet some public TCRs appeared in many donors.

To note about this clone: Its target is not known.

The PCR made use of 60 Vbeta and 13 Jbeta primers. The repertoire was sequenced with immunoSEQ multiplex PCR; TCRdb's copy has only in-frame clones and lacks some. The sample includes more than 90,000 clones, approximately 76% of them seen just once. This TCR was recovered from a man between 50 and 59 years old in good health and CMV-seropositive. Sequencing used PBMCs. The J gene is TRBJ2-2, the V gene TRBV4-3, with a weak D call TRBD2 (6 bases). The CDR3 region is CASSRSFGTPAGGTGELFF. DNA of the CDR3: TGCGCCAGCAGCCGATCGTTCGGGACCCCCGCCGGGGGCACCGGGGAGCTGTTTTTT.